This T cell receptor (beta chain) was recovered during a study of blood T cells in healthy people across ages. Study-level points and caveats: Estimates based on one million T cells were treated as lower bounds.

About 10 milliliters of peripheral blood were drawn from each donor into EDTA-treated tubes. This clonotype occurred a few times. What it recognizes is unknown. This CDR3 contains 15 residues. The germline V and J ends were trimmed by 3 bases and 0 bases, with 10 bases remaining between them. Germline CDR1 and CDR2: SGHAT and FQNNGV. Primers used in a second PCR of about 6 to 12 cycles were a sample-barcoded 5' primer and a J-beta primer mix. TCRdb re-analysed the 5' RACE reads in MiXCR, keeping a single row per CDR3 protein. The sample consists of some 760,000 distinct CDR3 sequences, roughly 25% of them appearing once. These data also featured in a second study, about T cells of mothers and their children. That publication notes: Sequencing returned over 9 million TCR beta CDR3 reads per mother and around 3 million per child. Related mother-child pairs shared slightly more overlap than unrelated pairs, but the difference was non-significant.

This clonotype was sampled from a boy aged 10-17 years in good health. The sample comprised blood. The gene calls are TRBV11-2 and TRBJ2-3; no clear D. The CDR3 here is CASSFPVQSTDTQYF. As DNA, the CDR3 is TGTGCCAGCAGCTTTCCAGTTCAAAGCACAGATACGCAGTATTTT. Combining the CDR3 with reference TRBV11-2 and TRBJ2-3 gives the whole variable domain EAGVAQSPRYKIIEKRQSVAFWCNPISGHATLYWYQQILGQGPKLLIQFQNNGVVDDSQLPKDRFSAERLKGVDSTLKIQPAKLEDSAVYLCASSFPVQSTDTQYFGPGTRLTVL.